This T cell receptor beta chain was found in a study of blood T cell repertoires in COVID-19. The assay was immunoSEQ multiplex PCR, and TCRdb's table has in-frame clones only and misses some. The sample has around 130,000 clones, around nine tenths seen once. The CDR3 has 18 residues. CDR1 SGHVS and CDR2 FQNEAQ come from the germline V gene. V was cut by 2 bases and J by 2 bases, with 19 bases left in between. The chain links TRBV7-8 to TRBJ1-3, with D possibly TRBD1 on 6 matching bases. The sequencing sample was made of peripheral blood. This sequence originates from a woman in her forties or fifties with acute or convalescent COVID-19. The CDR3, as DNA: TGTGCCAGCAGCTTAAAAGGGCGGGGGGGCTCAACTGGAAACACCATATATTTT. Translated: CASSLKGRGGSTGNTIYF.